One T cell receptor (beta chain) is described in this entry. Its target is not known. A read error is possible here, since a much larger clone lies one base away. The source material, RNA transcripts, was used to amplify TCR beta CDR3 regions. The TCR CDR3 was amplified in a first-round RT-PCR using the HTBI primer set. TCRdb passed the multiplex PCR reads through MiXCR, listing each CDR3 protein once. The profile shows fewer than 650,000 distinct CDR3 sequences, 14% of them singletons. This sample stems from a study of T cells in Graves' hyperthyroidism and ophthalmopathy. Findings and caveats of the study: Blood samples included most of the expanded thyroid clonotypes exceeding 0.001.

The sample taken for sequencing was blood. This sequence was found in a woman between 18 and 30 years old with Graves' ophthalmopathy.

DNA of the CDR3: TGCAGTGCTAGGCCTACTAGCAATACGCAGTATTTT. This gives the protein CSARPTSNTQYF. V is TRBV20-1 and J is TRBJ2-3; D possibly corresponds to TRBD2 (6 bases). V lost 3 bases, J lost 7 bases, and 11 bases lay in between. The germline V gene encodes CDR1 DFQATT and CDR2 SNEGSKA (reference sequence). This CDR3 is 12 amino acids long.